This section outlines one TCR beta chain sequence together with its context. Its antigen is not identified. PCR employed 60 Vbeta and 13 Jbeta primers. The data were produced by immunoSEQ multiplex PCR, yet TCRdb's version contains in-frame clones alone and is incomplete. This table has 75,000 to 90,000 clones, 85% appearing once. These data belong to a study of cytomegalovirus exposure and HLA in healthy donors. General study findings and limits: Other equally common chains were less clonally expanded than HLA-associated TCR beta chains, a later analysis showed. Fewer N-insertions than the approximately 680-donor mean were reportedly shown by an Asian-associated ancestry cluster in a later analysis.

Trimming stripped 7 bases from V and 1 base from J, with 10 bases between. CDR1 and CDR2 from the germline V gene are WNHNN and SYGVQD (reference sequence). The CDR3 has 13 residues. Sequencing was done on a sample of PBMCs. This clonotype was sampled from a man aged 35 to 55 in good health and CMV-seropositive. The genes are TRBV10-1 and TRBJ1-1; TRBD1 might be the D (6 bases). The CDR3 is CASTKTGNTEAFF. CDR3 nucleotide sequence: TGCGCCAGCACCAAGACAGGGAACACTGAAGCTTTCTTT.